The 9 T cell receptor beta chains reported below all come from one sample, sequenced in a study of cytomegalovirus exposure and HLA in healthy donors. 13 Jbeta primers and 60 Vbeta primers were used for the PCR. Assay used: immunoSEQ multiplex PCR; TCRdb lists only in-frame clones, some missing. In the table there are about 82,000 clones, around a tenth of which are singletons. Sequencing was done on a sample of PBMCs. The receptors here all came from a man aged 55 to 69 in good health and CMV-seropositive.

The gene calls are TRBV6-1 and TRBJ1-5; 9 bases match TRBD1. The CDR3 loop spans 14 amino acids. V gave up 5 bases and J gave up 6 bases; unmatched junction bases: 5. The germline V gene has CDR1 MNHNS and CDR2 SASEGT. The DNA for the CDR3 is TGTGCCAGCAGTTCTACAGGGGGCAGTCAGCCCCAGCATTTT. Encoded protein: CASSSTGGSQPQHF.

In this sample, this clone turned up a few times. The chain uses TRBV5-6 and TRBJ2-7, with D perhaps matching TRBD2 (5 bases). Germline V CDR1 and CDR2: SGHDT, YYEEEE. The CDR3 contains 13 residues. Trimming took off 0 bases at V and 6 bases at J, with 10 bases between the two ends. The CDR3 region has the DNA TGTGCCAGCAGCTTGGGATTGGGGAGCGAGCAGTACGTC. Translation: CASSLGLGSEQYV.

The chain recombines TRBV10-2 with TRBJ2-1, with a possible D match to TRBD2 (5 bases). The V gene lost 4 bases and the J gene lost 6 bases, with 13 bases spanning the gap. This CDR3 is built from 14 residues. Germline V gene sequence: CDR1 WSHSY, CDR2 SAAADI. CDR3 residues: CASSAGLRGNEQFF. The CDR3 region has the DNA TGCGCCAGCAGTGCCGGACTGAGAGGCAATGAGCAGTTCTTC.

V usage is TRBV11-3 and J usage is TRBJ2-5; the match to TRBD2 covers 8 bases. The CDR3 is 15 residues long. The germline V gene has CDR1 SGHNT and CDR2 YENEEA. J lost 5 bases, V lost 4 bases, and 9 bases had no gene match. CDR3 DNA sequence: TGTGCCAGCAGCTCTTCAGCGGGAGCCGGCGAGACCCAGTACTTC. Its protein is CASSSSAGAGETQYF. Based on the CDR3 plus reference TRBV11-3 and TRBJ2-5, the full variable domain is EAGVVQSPRYKIIEKKQPVAFWCNPISGHNTLYWYLQNLGQGPELLIRYENEEAVDDSQLPKDRFSAERLKGVDSTLKIQPAELGDSAVYLCASSSSAGAGETQYFGPGTRLLVL.

The chain uses TRBV7-9 and TRBJ1-1; 12 bases fit TRBD1. Germline CDR1 reads SEHNR; CDR2 reads FQNEAQ (reference sequence). The CDR3 covers 15 residues. The junction had 5 bases not matched to a gene; V was cut back by 3 bases and J by 6 bases. CDR3 in DNA: TGTGCCAGCAGCTTGGGACAGGGGGCGATGTCTGAAGCTTTCTTT. Translated: CASSLGQGAMSEAFF.

The rearrangement uses TRBV5-1 and TRBJ2-3, with 11 bases aligning to TRBD2. This CDR3 is built from 16 residues. V dropped 2 bases and J dropped 1; count of bases not matched to a gene: 3. The germline CDR1 and CDR2 sequences are SGHRS and YFSETQ. The CDR3 DNA sequence: TGCGCCAGCAGCTTCCAGGGACTAGCGGGCACAGATACGCAGTATTTT. This translates into CASSFQGLAGTDTQYF.

The chain is built from TRBV4-1 and TRBJ1-1, with D maybe TRBD1 (5 bases). Between the trimmed V and J ends, which lost 4 bases and 2 bases, there was a span of 11 bases. In germline, CDR1 is MGHRA, CDR2 YSYEKL. The CDR3 contains 14 residues. The CDR3 protein is CASSRQPYNTEAFF. CDR3 DNA: TGCGCCAGCAGCCGACAGCCTTATAACACTGAAGCTTTCTTT.

The chain has TRBV6-5 and TRBJ1-5, with 7 bases that match TRBD1. Germline loops: CDR1 MNHEY, CDR2 SVGAGI. The CDR3 extends over 15 amino acids. V dropped 6 bases and J dropped 7; count of bases not matched to a gene: 12. The CDR3 reads CASSRQGLVGQPQHF. For the CDR3, the DNA is TGTGCCAGCAGCCGACAGGGACTTGTGGGGCAGCCCCAGCATTTT.

This clone has just a few counts. The J gene is TRBJ2-7, the V gene TRBV7-8; TRBD2 aligns across 8 bases. Trimming at V came to 1 base and at J to 2 bases, leaving 13 bases not matched to a gene. CDR1 SGHVS and CDR2 FQNEAQ come from the germline V gene. This CDR3 has 18 amino acids. The CDR3 DNA reads as TGTGCCAGCAGCTTAGTAACTAGCGGTTCCTCGGCCGCCTACGAGCAGTACTTC. It specifies CASSLVTSGSSAAYEQYF.